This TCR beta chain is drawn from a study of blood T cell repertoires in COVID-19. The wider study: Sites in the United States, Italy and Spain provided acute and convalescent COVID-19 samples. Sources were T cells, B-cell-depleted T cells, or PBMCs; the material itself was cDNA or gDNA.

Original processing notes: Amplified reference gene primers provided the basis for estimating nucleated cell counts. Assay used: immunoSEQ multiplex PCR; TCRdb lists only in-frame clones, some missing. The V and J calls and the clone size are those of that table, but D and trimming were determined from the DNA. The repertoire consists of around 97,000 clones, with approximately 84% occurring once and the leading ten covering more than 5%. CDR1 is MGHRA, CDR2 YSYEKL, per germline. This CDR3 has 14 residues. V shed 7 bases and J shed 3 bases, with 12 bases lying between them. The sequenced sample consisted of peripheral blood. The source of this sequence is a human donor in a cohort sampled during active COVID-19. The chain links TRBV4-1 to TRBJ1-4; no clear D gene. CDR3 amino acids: CASKAGVANEKLFF. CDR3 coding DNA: TGCGCCAGCAAAGCGGGCGTTGCTAATGAAAAACTGTTTTTT.